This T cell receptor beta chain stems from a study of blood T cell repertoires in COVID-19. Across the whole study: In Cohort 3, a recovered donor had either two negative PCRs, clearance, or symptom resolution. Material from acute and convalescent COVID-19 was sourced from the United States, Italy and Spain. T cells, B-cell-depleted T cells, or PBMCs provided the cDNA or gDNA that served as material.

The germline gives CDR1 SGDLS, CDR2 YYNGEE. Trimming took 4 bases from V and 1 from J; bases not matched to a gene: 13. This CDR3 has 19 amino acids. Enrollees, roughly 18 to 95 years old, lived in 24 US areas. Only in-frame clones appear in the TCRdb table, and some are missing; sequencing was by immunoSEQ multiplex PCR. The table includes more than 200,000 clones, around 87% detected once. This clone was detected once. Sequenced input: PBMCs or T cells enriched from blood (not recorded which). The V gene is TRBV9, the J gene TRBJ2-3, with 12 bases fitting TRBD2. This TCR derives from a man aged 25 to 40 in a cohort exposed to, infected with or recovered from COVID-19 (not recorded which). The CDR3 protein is CASSPRLAGVIRGTDTQYF. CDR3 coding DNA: TGTGCCAGCAGCCCTCGACTAGCGGGAGTAATAAGGGGCACAGATACGCAGTATTTT.